This TCR beta chain was captured in a study of blood T cell repertoires in COVID-19. Study processing details: Researchers report that nucleated cell counts were estimated from reference gene primer amplification. The assay was immunoSEQ multiplex PCR, and TCRdb's table has in-frame clones only and misses some. V and J calls plus clone size are reproduced from that table; the DNA served to infer D and trimming. The table shows some 100,000 clones, with around four fifths occurring only once. Looked up from germline, CDR1 is KGHSH and CDR2 is LQKENI. The CDR3 is made up of 15 amino acids. V lost 6 bases and J 0 bases, leaving 12 bases between the germline ends.

This clonotype originated in a woman aged 70-85 years with active or convalescent COVID-19. The chain carries TRBV18 and TRBJ2-1; D unresolved. Sequenced sample: peripheral blood. Written as DNA, the CDR3 is TGTGCCAGCTCGCTTGACACGAGCTCCTACAATGAGCAGTTCTTC. It yields the protein CASSLDTSSYNEQFF.